This T cell receptor beta chain was sequenced for a study of early T cells in non-severe SARS-CoV-2 infection. Whole-study context: Unsorted whole blood bulk RNA was sequenced, with unpaired chains. The study, taken as a whole, reports: Comparison of clonotypes with VDJdb favored anti-spike CD8 responses while missing private and CD4 specificities.

The CDR3 sequence is 17 residues long. V was cut by 3 bases and J by 0 bases, with 15 bases left in between. Germline CDR1 LGHNA, CDR2 YNFKEQ. This clonotype was seen at least ten times. Its target is unknown. Attachment of unique molecular identifiers was made to individual cDNA molecules. One entry per CDR3 protein results from TCRdb running MiXCR on the 5' RACE reads. The data contain tens of thousands of distinct CDR3 sequences, about 15% of them singletons. This receptor was obtained from an adult who was a healthcare worker with PCR-confirmed SARS-CoV-2 infection or an uninfected control (not recorded which). This chain uses TRBV4-2 with TRBJ1-3; D gene unclear. The sample was whole blood. The CDR3 here is CASSQAIGSSSGNTIYF. The CDR3 coding sequence is TGTGCCAGCAGCCAGGCGATCGGGTCGTCCTCTGGAAACACCATATATTTT.